The source of this TCR beta chain is a study of cytomegalovirus exposure and HLA in healthy donors. Notes on the study in general: Analysis performed later found roughly 18,000 TCR beta sequences associated with HLA alleles at 0.05 false discovery rate.

In germline, CDR1 is MNHEY, CDR2 SVGAGI. Trimming cost V 2 bases and J 0 bases; bases outside gene matches: 0. The CDR3 is 15 residues long. In regard to this clone: The target antigen is unknown.

Primers: 60 Vbeta forward and 13 Jbeta reverse. Only in-frame clones appear in the TCRdb table, and some are missing; sequencing was by immunoSEQ multiplex PCR. The data contain about 140,000 clones, under 80% of them singletons. This clonotype was obtained from a male donor in good health and CMV-seronegative. The rearrangement joins TRBV6-5 to TRBJ1-4, with 7 bases matching TRBD1. The material sequenced was PBMCs. The CDR3 DNA sequence: TGTGCCAGCAGTTACGACAGGGCAACTAATGAAAAACTGTTTTTT. Translating gives CASSYDRATNEKLFF.